The 28 T cell receptor beta chains reported below all come from one sample, sequenced in a study of shared clonotypes between healthy human individuals. As defined, naive CD8 cells were CD45RO-negative and positively selected for CCR7, with terminally differentiated effector memory CD45RA+ cells excluded. The data were produced by immunoSEQ multiplex PCR, yet TCRdb's version contains in-frame clones alone and is incomplete. The table includes approximately 1.9 million clones, just under 95% detected once. Sequences were obtained from naive CD8+ T cells from PBMCs. These receptors were taken from a man younger than 35 in good health. Some clones in this sample may be carry-over from other donors' samples.

The chain carries TRBV7-2 and TRBJ1-1; D is unclear. Germline CDR1 and CDR2: SGHTA and FQGNSA. Trimming took off 2 bases at V and 8 bases at J, with 9 bases between the two ends. This CDR3 comprises 12 residues. The CDR3 here is CASSLISMEAFF. As DNA, the CDR3 is TGTGCCAGCAGCTTAATTAGTATGGAAGCTTTCTTT.

The chain combines TRBV10-3 with TRBJ2-1, with TRBD2 as a possible D gene (6 bases). Trimming took off 6 bases at V and 5 bases at J, with 20 bases between the two ends. Germline CDR1 reads ENHRY; CDR2 reads SYGVKD. The CDR3 length is 16 residues. The CDR3 coding sequence is TGTGCCATCAGCCCCAGTTTGCGGGACCGAAACAATGAGCAGTTCTTC. Protein product: CAISPSLRDRNNEQFF.

This clone was observed a single time. V is TRBV7-9 and J is TRBJ2-3; 8 bases are shared with TRBD2. From germline, CDR1 is SEHNR and CDR2 FQNEAQ (reference sequence). There are 17 residues in the CDR3. V dropped 1 base and J dropped 3; count of bases not matched to a gene: 9. This CDR3 reads CASSLEAGVMGTDTQYF. The DNA of the CDR3 is TGTGCCAGCAGCTTAGAAGCGGGAGTCATGGGTACAGATACGCAGTATTTT.

V and J are TRBV28 and TRBJ1-2, with TRBD1 as a possible D gene (6 bases). CDR3 length equals 18 residues. Between the trimmed V and J ends, which lost 8 bases and 4 bases, there was a span of 29 bases. Germline V lookup: CDR1 MDHEN, CDR2 SYDVKM. DNA of the CDR3: TGTGCCAGCCCTTATGGGGGGGCGAACTCCCATTCTAGCTATGGCTACACCTTC. Translated, it gives CASPYGGANSHSSYGYTF.

For this clone: Other DNA sequences in this specimen translate into the identical CDR3. This sequence joins TRBV7-9 and TRBJ2-1; 10 bases fit TRBD2. After removal of 5 bases from V and 3 bases from J, the junction contained 4 bases not matched to a gene. The CDR3 sequence is 15 residues long. Germline-derived CDR1 and CDR2 are SEHNR and FQNEAQ (reference sequence). CDR3 residues: CASSPGLADYNEQFF. In nucleotides, the CDR3 is TGTGCCAGCAGCCCAGGACTAGCGGACTACAATGAGCAGTTCTTC.

The gene calls are TRBV6-5 and TRBJ2-1, with D tentatively TRBD2 (5 bases). CDR3 length equals 13 residues. Deletions cut 2 bases from V and 9 bases from J, with 11 bases between. Germline V gene lookup returns CDR1 MNHEY and CDR2 SVGAGI. Written as DNA, the CDR3 is TGTGCCAGCAGTTACCTTGGCGGGCCTGAGCAGTTCTTC. This sequence encodes CASSYLGGPEQFF.

With regard to this clone: The same CDR3 can be traced to other DNA sequences in this sample. The rearrangement joins TRBV7-6 to TRBJ2-2; no definite D call. Germline CDR1 reads SGHVS; CDR2 reads FNYEAQ. The CDR3 spans 13 residues. The V end lost 0 bases, the J end lost 6 bases, and 5 bases lay between the germline ends. CDR3 DNA sequence: TGTGCCAGCAGCTTAGCGCCACCCGGGGAGCTGTTTTTT. Protein: CASSLAPPGELFF.

The genes are TRBV10-3 and TRBJ2-3; D could derive from TRBD1 or TRBD2 (6 bases each). Trimming took off 6 bases at V and 2 bases at J, with 12 bases between the two ends. The CDR3 covers 14 residues. CDR1 and CDR2 (germline): ENHRY, SYGVKD. The CDR3: CAIRERGPTDTQYF. The DNA for the CDR3 is TGTGCCATCAGGGAACGGGGGCCCACAGATACGCAGTATTTT.

The CDR3 nucleotides read TGCGCCAGCAGCCCCCAGGACGGTTACAATGAGCAGTTCTTC. It translates to CASSPQDGYNEQFF. The chain has TRBV4-3 and TRBJ2-1; D gene unclear. CDR3 length: 14 residues. Trimming removed 4 bases at V and 4 bases at J, with 11 bases between. Germline lookup yields CDR1 LGHNA and CDR2 YSLEER.

The J gene is TRBJ2-5, the V gene TRBV10-3, with D perhaps matching TRBD2 (6 bases). Germline values: CDR1 ENHRY, CDR2 SYGVKD. Trimming shortened V by 5 bases and J by 5 bases, and 12 bases separated the two germline ends. This CDR3 spans 13 amino acids. The CDR3 DNA sequence: TGTGCCATCAGTTTCGGTCGGGGGGAGACCCAGTACTTC. Translating it yields CAISFGRGETQYF.

V and J are TRBV28 and TRBJ2-7; 8 nucleotides line up with TRBD2. The CDR3 has 15 amino acids. Germline V gene lookup returns CDR1 MDHEN and CDR2 SYDVKM. J was trimmed by 6 bases and V by 3 bases; bases with no gene match: 10. The CDR3 region is CASSFSREGPIEQYF. The CDR3 nucleotides are TGTGCCAGCAGTTTTAGCCGGGAGGGCCCGATCGAGCAGTACTTC.

This clone was detected only once. This rearrangement joins TRBV4-3 to TRBJ2-4; 8 positions match TRBD2. V lost 1 base to trimming and J lost 8 bases; unmatched junction nucleotides: 4. Germline V gene sequence: CDR1 LGHNA, CDR2 YSLEER. The CDR3 is 14 amino acids. DNA for the CDR3: TGCGCCAGCAGCCAAGGGACTAGCTTTTACATTCAGTACTTC. It encodes CASSQGTSFYIQYF.

The CDR3 DNA is TGTGCCAGCAGTCCCAGCATCACAGATACGCAGTATTTT. Translating gives CASSPSITDTQYF. The chain joins TRBV28 to TRBJ2-3; no definite D call. From germline, CDR1 is MDHEN and CDR2 SYDVKM. V shed 5 bases and J shed 2 bases, with 8 bases lying between them. The CDR3 has 13 residues. The whole variable domain, remainder taken from reference TRBV28 and TRBJ2-3, is DVKVTQSSRYLVKRTGEKVFLECVQDMDHENMFWYRQDPGLGLRLIYFSYDVKMKEKGDIPEGYSVSREKKERFSLILESASTNQTSMYLCASSPSITDTQYFGPGTRLTVL.

The CDR3 DNA reads TGCGCCAGCAGCCAAGGGACAGGGGGCGCGGGCAATGAGCAGTTCTTC. This codes for CASSQGTGGAGNEQFF. This sequence joins TRBV4-1 and TRBJ2-1; TRBD1 agrees at 11 bases. Germline CDR1 is MGHRA and CDR2 is YSYEKL. V shed 1 base, J shed 6 bases, and the junction held 5 bases outside the gene matches. The CDR3 has 16 residues.

A single count supports this clone. The rearrangement joins TRBV4-3 to TRBJ2-2, with TRBD2 matching over 9 bases. The CDR3 length is 14 residues. Germline V gene sequence: CDR1 LGHNA, CDR2 YSLEER. Trimming took 8 bases from V and 4 from J; bases not matched to a gene: 5. The CDR3 DNA sequence: TGCGCCAGCCGCGGACTAGCGTTCACCGGGGAGCTGTTTTTT. Its translation is CASRGLAFTGELFF.

The gene calls are TRBV11-2 and TRBJ1-2; no clear D. This CDR3 has 14 amino acids. In germline, CDR1 is SGHAT, CDR2 FQNNGV. Trimming took off 4 bases at V and 5 bases at J, with 14 bases between the two ends. CDR3: CASSSPWVRYGYTF. Here the CDR3 DNA reads TGTGCCAGCAGCTCCCCATGGGTGAGATATGGCTACACCTTC.

This sequence joins TRBV7-9 and TRBJ1-3; TRBD1 is a possible D gene (6 bases). Germline CDR1 SEHNR, CDR2 FQNEAQ (reference sequence). This CDR3 has 16 residues. Trimming shortened V by 5 bases and J by 8 bases, and 22 bases separated the two germline ends. The CDR3 here is CASSREQGFLIDTIYF. The CDR3 DNA reads as TGTGCCAGCAGCAGAGAACAGGGTTTTCTAATAGACACCATATATTTT.

The V gene is TRBV21-1, the J gene TRBJ1-2; TRBD1, the D gene given by the table, was not confirmed from the DNA. TRBV21-1 is annotated as a pseudogene. The CDR3 covers 18 residues. The CDR3 sequence is CASSIRPTGAGLIGGYTF. For the CDR3, the DNA is TGTGCCAGCAGCATTCGTCCGACAGGGGCCGGGCTGATAGGTGGCTACACCTTC.

The chain joins TRBV11-2 to TRBJ1-2; no clear D gene. V was pared by 5 bases and J by 6 bases, with 10 bases between. The germline gives CDR1 SGHAT, CDR2 FQNNGV. The CDR3 spans 12 residues. CDR3 sequence (DNA): TGTGCCAGCAGCAAACGCGGGAATGGCTACACCTTC. It yields the protein CASSKRGNGYTF.

The genes are TRBV29-1 and TRBJ2-7; D unresolved. The CDR3 totals 10 residues. The V and J ends lost 5 bases and 6 bases respectively, with 8 bases between them. The germline CDR1 and CDR2 sequences are SQVTM and ANQGSEA. CDR3 nucleotide sequence: TGCAGCGTTTTGTCGAGCGAGCAGTACTTC. This encodes CSVLSSEQYF.

This rearrangement joins TRBV19 to TRBJ2-1; 15 bases line up with TRBD2. V lost 5 bases, J lost 10 bases, and 3 bases stayed unmatched. CDR1 and CDR2 from the germline V gene are LNHDA and SQIVND (reference sequence). The CDR3 runs 14 residues. This CDR3 is CASSLGLAGGEQFF. DNA for the CDR3: TGTGCCAGTAGTCTGGGACTAGCGGGAGGCGAGCAGTTCTTC.

The V gene is TRBV6-5, the J gene TRBJ1-1; D remains unclear. The CDR3 has 15 residues. The ends were cut back, 8 bases at V and 0 bases at J, with 16 bases in the middle. Germline assignment: CDR1 MNHEY and CDR2 SVGAGI. CDR3 in amino acids: CASRRTAPLNTEAFF. DNA for the CDR3: TGTGCCAGCCGACGGACGGCTCCCTTGAACACTGAAGCTTTCTTT.

The chain joins TRBV27 to TRBJ2-7, with D perhaps matching TRBD1 (6 bases). The V gene lost 10 bases and the J gene lost 6 bases, with 28 bases spanning the gap. Germline CDR1 and CDR2: MNHEY and SMNVEV (reference sequence). This CDR3 is 16 amino acids long. CDR3 nucleotides: TGTGCCACCACCCCGGGACCAGGGGTGGGGGCCTCCGAGCAGTACTTC. Its translation is CATTPGPGVGASEQYF.

The CDR3 region has the DNA TGTGCCAGTAGTATTGGGGCGGGAGGTTATGGACGTGAGCAGTTCTTC. It encodes CASSIGAGGYGREQFF. The chain employs TRBV19 and TRBJ2-1, with 8 bases matching TRBD2. In germline, CDR1 is LNHDA, CDR2 SQIVND (reference sequence). This CDR3 contains 16 residues. The trim removed 3 bases at V and 9 bases at J, leaving 13 bases unmatched.

V gene TRBV7-3 combines with J gene TRBJ2-1, with 8 bases fitting TRBD2. V lost 0 bases to trimming and J lost 3 bases; unmatched junction nucleotides: 1. CDR1 and CDR2 from the germline V gene are SGHTA and FQGTGA. This CDR3 spans 15 amino acids. CDR3 sequence (DNA): TGTGCCAGCAGCTTAACCGGGACTAGCTACAATGAGCAGTTCTTC. Translated: CASSLTGTSYNEQFF.

V gene TRBV19 combines with J gene TRBJ2-7, with D perhaps matching TRBD1 (5 bases). The V gene lost 6 bases and the J gene lost 2 bases, with 14 bases spanning the gap. CDR3 size: 14 residues. The germline CDR1 and CDR2 sequences are LNHDA and SQIVND (reference sequence). The CDR3 loop is CASRVDAGTYEQYF. The CDR3 DNA follows: TGTGCCAGTAGGGTAGACGCAGGGACCTACGAGCAGTACTTC.

The rearrangement links TRBV19 to TRBJ2-3, with D perhaps matching TRBD1 or TRBD2 (5 bases each). The V end lost 6 bases, the J end lost 7 bases, and 14 bases lay between the germline ends. The CDR3 totals 13 residues. CDR1 and CDR2 (germline): LNHDA, SQIVND (reference sequence). The CDR3 loop is CASRDPGANTQYF. The CDR3 DNA follows: TGTGCCAGTAGGGACCCCGGGGCGAATACGCAGTATTTT.

The chain employs TRBV6-5 and TRBJ2-1, with D maybe TRBD1 (7 bases). Germline assignment: CDR1 MNHEY and CDR2 SVGAGI. The V gene lost 7 bases and the J gene lost 7 bases, with 14 bases spanning the gap. The CDR3 sequence is 13 residues long. CDR3 in amino acids: CASTGGGGNEQFF. CDR3 nucleotide sequence: TGTGCCAGCACAGGGGGTGGGGGGAATGAGCAGTTCTTC.